This TCR beta chain emerged from a study of CD8 T cells in Susac syndrome. RNA, at about 0.45 to 1 ug, was reverse transcribed with random hexamers. The CDR3 of TCR beta was amplified by immunoSEQ multiplex PCR across 54 Vbeta and 13 Jbeta. TCRdb redid the calling of the immunoSEQ multiplex PCR reads with MiXCR, one entry per CDR3 protein. The sample includes some 110,000 distinct CDR3 sequences, 85% to 95% of them seen just once. Sequencing of TCR beta was undertaken in CD8+ and CD4+ T cells derived from blood. Germline CDR1 KGHSH, CDR2 LQKENI. The CDR3 extends over 14 amino acids. The ends lost 3 bases at V and 2 bases at J; junction bases unmatched: 4.

This clonotype originated in a human donor with multiple sclerosis. The rearrangement uses TRBV18 and TRBJ2-7; 7 bases align to TRBD1. Sequencing input: CD8+ T cells from PBMCs. The CDR3 DNA reads as TGTGCCAGCTCACCCGGCAGGGGGACCTACGAGCAGTACTTC. Its translation is CASSPGRGTYEQYF.